The following is a T cell receptor beta chain sequence with its context. The germline V gene encodes CDR1 SGHAT and CDR2 FQNNGV. The V gene end was trimmed by 1 base and the J gene end by 1 base; junction bases not matched to a gene: 6. There are 16 residues in the CDR3. These data belong to a study of glioma-infiltrating T cells after dendritic cell vaccination. About the study: Between the early 2000s and the early 2010s, patients got autologous tumor lysate-pulsed dendritic cell vaccines.

The table came from immunoSEQ multiplex PCR; TCRdb's copy has only in-frame clones and leaves some out. This sample carries roughly 100,000 clones, about four fifths of them seen once, and the ten largest clones take roughly 12%. This rearrangement joins TRBV11-2 to TRBJ2-5; 7 bases are a match to TRBD2. The sequence was collected from a human donor with glioblastoma. The input for sequencing was blood, taken before dendritic cell vaccination. CDR3 coding DNA: TGTGCCAGCAGCTTAGGGATAGCGGGCATCCAAGAGACCCAGTACTTC. Residues: CASSLGIAGIQETQYF.